The present entry profiles one T cell receptor beta chain with its context. This sample was included in a study of beta chain features in type 1 diabetes. Reverse transcribing all isolated RNA meant expressed TCRB transcripts were sequenced. Clones were read by immunoSEQ multiplex PCR, and TCRdb kept only the in-frame ones, dropping some. The table shows over 350,000 clones, with less than 15% occurring only once. CDR3 length: 11 amino acids. V lost 8 bases and J lost 4; bases outside the gene matches: 4. From germline, CDR1 is DFQATT and CDR2 SNEGSKA (reference sequence). Naive, central memory, regulatory and stem cell-like memory cells within the CD4+ compartment were sorted using CD45RO/CCR7/CD25/CD127/CD95/CD27.

The clonotype comes from a young woman in good health. This sequence joins TRBV20-1 and TRBJ2-5, with 7 bases identical to TRBD1. The sample was naive CD4+ T cells from blood. DNA for the CDR3: TGCAGTTACGACAGGGCAGAGACCCAGTACTTC. Residues: CSYDRAETQYF.